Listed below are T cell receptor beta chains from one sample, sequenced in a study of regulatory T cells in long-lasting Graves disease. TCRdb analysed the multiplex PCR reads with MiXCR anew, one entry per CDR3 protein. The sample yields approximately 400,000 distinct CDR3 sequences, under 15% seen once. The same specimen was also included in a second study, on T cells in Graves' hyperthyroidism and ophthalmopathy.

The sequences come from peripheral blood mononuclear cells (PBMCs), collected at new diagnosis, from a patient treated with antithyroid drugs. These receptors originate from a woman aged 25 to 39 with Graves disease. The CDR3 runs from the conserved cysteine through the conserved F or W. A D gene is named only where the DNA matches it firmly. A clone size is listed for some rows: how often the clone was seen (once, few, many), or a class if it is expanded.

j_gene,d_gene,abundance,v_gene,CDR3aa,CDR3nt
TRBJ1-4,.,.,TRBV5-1,CASSLVWGYGEKLFF,TGCGCCAGCAGCTTGGTTTGGGGTTACGGTGAAAAACTGTTTTTT
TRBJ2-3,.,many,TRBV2,CASRLQGGLGTDTQYF,TGTGCCAGCAGGCTCCAGGGTGGATTGGGCACAGATACGCAGTATTTT
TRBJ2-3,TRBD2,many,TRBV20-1,CSAGTSGRDTQYF,TGCAGTGCGGGGACTAGCGGGAGGGATACGCAGTATTTT
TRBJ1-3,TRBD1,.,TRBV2,CASTRQGAGNTIYF,TGTGCCAGCACCCGACAGGGGGCTGGAAACACCATATATTTT
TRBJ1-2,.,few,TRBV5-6,CASSLGVYGLNYGYTF,TGTGCCAGCAGCTTGGGGGTGTATGGGCTCAACTATGGCTACACCTTC
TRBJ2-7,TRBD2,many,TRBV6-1,CASSEVLSGSIYEQYF,TGTGCCAGCAGTGAAGTTCTTAGCGGGAGCATTTACGAGCAGTACTTC
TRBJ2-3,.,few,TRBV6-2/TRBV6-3,CASSRRESRGTQYF,TGTGCCAGCTCTCGCCGCGAGTCGCGGGGTACGCAGTATTTT
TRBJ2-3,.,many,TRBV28,CASSQRAAPRTDTQYF,TGTGCCAGCAGTCAGCGGGCAGCCCCTCGCACAGATACGCAGTATTTT
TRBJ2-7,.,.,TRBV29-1,CSVEVKSSVFGEQYF,TGCAGCGTTGAAGTGAAATCCTCCGTGTTTGGCGAGCAGTACTTC
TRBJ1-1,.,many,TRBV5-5,CASSLGGLYTEAFF,TGTGCCAGCAGCTTGGGAGGGTTGTACACTGAAGCTTTCTTT
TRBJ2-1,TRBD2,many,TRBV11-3,CASSSARDGGLAGGNEQFF,TGTGCCAGCAGCTCCGCCCGGGACGGGGGGCTAGCGGGAGGCAATGAGCAGTTCTTC
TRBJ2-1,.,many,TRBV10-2,CASTPTSYNEQFF,TGCGCCAGCACACCGACTAGTTACAATGAGCAGTTCTTC